This TCR beta chain was recorded in a study of T cell responses to AZD1222 COVID-19 vaccine. Produced via immunoSEQ multiplex PCR; TCRdb's table is partial and in-frame only. This sample has roughly 100,000 clones, with around 90% found just once. The CDR3 consists of 12 residues. Trimming took 4 bases from V and 6 from J; bases not matched to a gene: 3. CDR1 and CDR2 (germline): MNHEY, SMNVEV (reference sequence). This chain uses TRBV27 with TRBJ2-7; 7 bases align to TRBD2. The sequence derives from an adult in good health. The input for sequencing was peripheral blood, taken on day 0 of AZD1222 vaccination. CDR3 loop: CASSWGGGEQYF. CDR3 coding DNA: TGTGCCAGCAGTTGGGGGGGAGGCGAGCAGTACTTC.